The T cell receptor (beta chain) under discussion was sequenced for a study of blood T cells in healthy people across ages (dated by TCRdb to between 2015 and 2016). In terms of the full investigation: Template switching captured roughly one uniquely barcoded TCR beta cDNA molecule per two T cells in model experiments. Using deep sequencing normalized with unique cDNA molecular identifiers, the study measured how TCR beta repertoire diversity changes with age. The donors were split into four age groups: young (average around 15 years), middle-aged (about 40), aged (roughly 65) and long-lived (approximately 89). Two additional independent replicas of 1 million unique cDNA reads from the same blood draw were analyzed for two donors (one aged 18 to 30 and one aged 80 or older). What the work shows at the level of the full study, not this receptor alone: The long-lived group showed more naive CD4+ T cells, fewer expanded clones and increased TCR diversity than the aged group, suggesting age selection. Donor CMV infection status was unknown, potentially confounding age-related changes in expanded clonotypes. Because profiling used bulk unsorted PBMCs, naive and antigen-experienced compartments could not be compared conclusively. Total diversity estimates from one million sequenced T cells were considered lower bounds and underestimates. Observed TCR beta diversity per million T cells fell roughly linearly with age, and a significant reduction was already apparent by age around 44. A strong correlation was found between observed TCR beta diversity and the percentage of naive T cells measured by flow cytometry.

Its CDR3 holds 16 amino acids, cysteine through phenylalanine. Of the read, only the CDR3 DNA is kept; its 48 bases are in frame from base 1. Via the germline V gene, CDR1 is SGDLS and CDR2 YYNGEE. The donors were some 39 Caucasian individuals from Russia, aged roughly 6 to 100 years, who were systemically healthy. Around 10 milliliters of peripheral blood were drawn from each donor into EDTA-treated Vacutainer tubes. Ficoll-Paque density-gradient centrifugation was used to isolate PBMCs, with at least 7 million per sample. Trizol reagent was used to extract total RNA from PBMCs, with at least 5.5 micrograms per sample. For every donor, an aliquot of PBMCs went through flow cytometry to measure the percentages of naive CD45RAhigh/CD27high T cells. The method was 5' RACE. The sequencer listed for this sample is Illumina HiSeq 2500. A second PCR of about 7 to 12 cycles was performed with a sample-barcoded 5' primer and a J-beta primer mix. Each TCR beta cDNA molecule received a unique molecular identifier from a template-switch 5' adaptor carrying 12 random nucleotides. Each sample yielded at least 2.5 million CDR3-containing paired-end reads. First-strand cDNA was synthesized from all RNA with the Mint cDNA synthesis kit, primed by a TRBC-specific oligonucleotide. Following uracil-DNA glycosylase treatment, all cDNA underwent a first 18-cycle PCR with the universal primers M1SS and BC2_uni_R. Regarding the original processing steps: For normalization, 1 million high-quality reads, each with a distinct molecular identifier, were randomly selected from each sample. Instead of being binned into consensus sequences, reads with shared molecular identifiers were discarded. CDR3 identification, clonotype clustering and error correction used MiTCR with a Q25 quality threshold and the strictest error-elimination algorithm. A nonparametric unseen species model with Euler transformation was used to estimate lower-bound total TCR beta diversity. TCRdb took the public reads, trimmed them with fastp at Q25, ran MiXCR for clone calling and kept in-frame beta chains. Every entry covers one CDR3 protein and lists the most common genes and DNA from its rows. In this record, the V and J calls reflect TCRdb's handling and not the investigators' own analysis. The sample data list more than 600,000 distinct CDR3 sequences, and around 25% of these were observed just once. The ten largest clones take up under 10% of the sample.

As to this clonotype: It has no known antigen specificity. Within one base of it there is no much larger clone, and no base qualities were kept.

This sample was shared with a second study, whose subject was T cells of mothers and their children. From that second study: Nine systemically healthy Caucasian individuals, comprising three mothers and their six children, were included as donors. cDNA synthesis consumed the entire amount of extracted RNA, loaded at about 1.5 ug RNA in each 15 ul reaction. In the second PCR, sample barcodes and 2-4 random nucleotides were introduced via the M1S primer. More than 8 million TCR beta CDR3 reads were obtained from each mother, and about 3 million reads were obtained from each child. Thymic selection similarly shapes TCR recombination output in related and unrelated pairs, with minor effect from inherited differences. Normalized repertoire overlap was always slightly but never significantly higher in related than unrelated mother-child pairs. No persistent microchimeric T cell clones were detected, at a sensitivity of roughly 100 clones per million clonotypes. To look for features that set related mother-child pairs apart from unrelated individuals, the researchers ran deep NGS to compare the TCR beta repertoires of mothers and children. On average, the children were roughly 12 +/- 4 years old, while the mothers were about 37 +/- 4 years old. After adapters were ligated using NEBNext reagents, the libraries underwent 100+100 nt paired-end sequencing on an Illumina HiSeq 2000. To prevent cross-contamination, the mother and child libraries were prepared one month apart and sequenced in separate runs. Between roughly 450,000 and 2,200,000 distinct TCR beta clonotypes were identified per donor. Naive TCR beta clonotypes were estimated from low-frequency clonotypes matched to each donor's FACS-determined naive share, without sorting.

The receptor was derived from a boy aged 5-17 years in good health. The sample was blood. In this chain, TRBV9 is recombined with TRBJ2-1; TRBD2 fits 10 bases in the junction. Judging by the DNA end, TRBJ2-5 fits better; the J call may be wrong. The DNA is as follows: TGTGCCAGCAGCATCTCTAGCGGGAGACCACCGGAGACCCAGTACTTC. Its protein is CASSISSGRPPETQYF.